These 23 T cell receptor beta chains came from one sample sequenced in a study of vaccination effects on CD4 cells after COVID-19. The assay was immunoSEQ multiplex PCR, and TCRdb's table has in-frame clones only and misses some. The repertoire consists of about 27,000 clones, with more than 65% occurring once and the leading ten covering roughly 22%. Antigens of these TCRs are unknown. Antigen-specific CD4+ T cells were expanded with viral peptide pools in the ViraFEST assay before sequencing. The authors isolated CD4+ T cells after ten to eleven days of culture. Vaccine recipients, nucleocapsid antibody negative, had no prior SARS-CoV-2 infection. The material was CD4+ T cells from PBMCs cultured with HCoV-NL63 spike peptides, obtained before COVID-19 vaccination. The origin of the receptors is a human donor who received a COVID-19 vaccine.

The J gene is TRBJ1-2, the V gene TRBV28, with 8 positions matching TRBD1. Germline values: CDR1 MDHEN, CDR2 SYDVKM. The V and J ends lost 6 bases and 1 base, in that order; junction bases with no gene match: 4. This CDR3 comprises 14 residues. The CDR3 DNA follows: TGTGCCAGCAGCCAGGGGGCTGGTAACTATGGCTACACCTTC. Its translation is CASSQGAGNYGYTF.

This chain links TRBV5-4 with TRBJ1-5; D unresolved. Germline CDR1 SGHNT, CDR2 YYREEE (reference sequence). The V end was cut by 0 bases, the J end by 0 bases, with 10 bases between. CDR3 length: 16 residues. The CDR3 is CASSLDGGHSNQPQHF. The DNA for the CDR3 is TGTGCCAGCAGCTTGGACGGAGGGCATAGCAATCAGCCCCAGCATTTT.

The chain couples TRBV6-2 or TRBV6-3 to TRBJ1-5, with D perhaps TRBD1 (6 bases). V was pared by 5 bases and J by 7 bases, with 24 bases between. Per germline, CDR1 MNHEY and CDR2 SVGEGT. CDR3 length: 17 residues. The CDR3 is CASSQGRKRWLRQPQHF. As DNA, the CDR3 is TGTGCCAGCAGTCAGGGGCGAAAGAGGTGGCTCAGGCAGCCCCAGCATTTT.

The genes are TRBV7-9 and TRBJ1-1; D is uncertain. V lost 5 bases and J lost 0, with 10 bases in between. Germline CDR1 is SEHNR and CDR2 is FQNEAQ (reference sequence). CDR3 length: 14 amino acids. CDR3 DNA: TGTGCCAGCAGCCCGAGTCGGATGAACACTGAAGCTTTCTTT. Amino acids: CASSPSRMNTEAFF.

The chain is built from TRBV7-9 and TRBJ2-1, with D perhaps matching TRBD2 (5 bases). CDR1 and CDR2 from the germline V gene are SEHNR and FQNEAQ (reference sequence). Trimming pared 2 bases from V and 4 bases from J, leaving 21 bases between. The CDR3 extends over 18 amino acids. CDR3 residues: CASSLRQTIWVGYNEQFF. Written as DNA, the CDR3 is TGTGCCAGCAGCTTACGCCAGACTATCTGGGTGGGGTACAATGAGCAGTTCTTC.

This rearrangement joins TRBV9 to TRBJ1-1, with D tentatively TRBD1 (5 bases). Per germline, CDR1 SGDLS and CDR2 YYNGEE. Trimming removed 3 bases at V and 5 bases at J, with 17 bases between. The length of the CDR3 is 15 residues. The CDR3 region has the DNA TGTGCCAGCAGCGCGGGACCGCAGTCGAGGACTGAAGCTTTCTTT. Its protein product is CASSAGPQSRTEAFF.

This clone was seen a few times. The chain couples TRBV11-2 to TRBJ1-3, with 12 bases matching TRBD1. The CDR3 spans 19 residues. Looked up from germline, CDR1 is SGHAT and CDR2 is FQNNGV. J gave up 2 bases and V 6 bases, and 14 bases lay outside the gene matches. The CDR3 sequence is CASRIRSRDRGLAGNTIYF. CDR3 in DNA: TGTGCCAGCAGGATTAGATCGCGGGACAGGGGGCTGGCTGGAAACACCATATATTTT.

This clone was seen only once. The rearrangement joins TRBV27 to TRBJ2-1, with 10 positions matching TRBD2. This CDR3 contains 15 residues. The germline gives CDR1 MNHEY, CDR2 SMNVEV (reference sequence). V shed 6 bases, J shed 8 bases, and the junction held 10 bases outside the gene matches. The CDR3 DNA is TGTGCCAGCAGAGGGTCTAGCGGGAGTATAGATGAGCAGTTCTTC. This codes for CASRGSSGSIDEQFF.

V and J are TRBV28 and TRBJ1-4; maybe TRBD1 (6 bases). Germline V gene lookup returns CDR1 MDHEN and CDR2 SYDVKM. V lost 6 bases, J lost 4 bases, and 15 bases lay in between. The CDR3 loop spans 15 amino acids. In DNA, the CDR3 is TGTGCCAGCAGGTCACAGGGTAGGGGTAATGAAAAACTGTTTTTT. Translating gives CASRSQGRGNEKLFF.

This clone occurred once. The rearrangement joins TRBV9 to TRBJ2-3; possibly TRBD2 for D (6 bases). Germline CDR1 and CDR2: SGDLS and YYNGEE. This CDR3 has 15 amino acids. V was clipped by 1 base and J by 3 bases, with 12 bases between them. The CDR3 here is CASSVLATKTDTQYF. In nucleotides, the CDR3 is TGTGCCAGCAGCGTACTAGCGACGAAGACAGATACGCAGTATTTT.

In its sample, this clone is medium-sized. The chain carries TRBV12-5 and TRBJ2-7; D unresolved. CDR1 is LGHNT and CDR2 is FRNRAP in the germline V gene. The CDR3 totals 15 residues. V was trimmed by 1 base and J by 5 bases, leaving 15 bases between them. The CDR3 region has the DNA TGTGCTAGTGGTTTGGCCCTGAGGTCTCCTGACGAGCAGTACTTC. This encodes CASGLALRSPDEQYF.

The V and J genes are TRBV28 and TRBJ2-3; 7 bases are a match to TRBD1. The germline gives CDR1 MDHEN, CDR2 SYDVKM. Trimming removed 6 bases from V and 3 bases from J; junction bases left unmatched: 9. This CDR3 is 15 amino acids long. The CDR3 sequence: CASSPPDRLTDTQYF. Here the CDR3 DNA reads TGTGCCAGCAGCCCACCGGACAGGCTGACAGATACGCAGTATTTT.

The chain combines TRBV7-9 with TRBJ2-3; 8 nucleotides agree with TRBD1. The CDR3 is 15 residues long. Germline values: CDR1 SEHNR, CDR2 FQNEAQ (reference sequence). V lost 7 bases and J lost 2; bases outside the gene matches: 8. The CDR3 loop reads CASTTGGSDTDTQYF. In DNA, the CDR3 is TGTGCCAGCACCACAGGGGGAAGCGACACAGATACGCAGTATTTT.

This rearrangement joins TRBV2 to TRBJ2-3; a weak D match, TRBD2 (5 bases). Germline V lookup: CDR1 SNHLY, CDR2 FYNNEI. V lost 4 bases and J 3 bases, leaving 14 bases between the germline ends. This CDR3 has 15 amino acids. The CDR3 sequence: CASSAQSSGTDTQYF. The CDR3 region has the DNA TGTGCCAGCAGTGCCCAGTCGTCGGGGACAGATACGCAGTATTTT.

The V gene is TRBV10-3, the J gene TRBJ2-7, with TRBD2 matching over 9 bases. Germline V gene sequence: CDR1 ENHRY, CDR2 SYGVKD. V shed 6 bases and J 1 base; nucleotides not matched to a gene: 10. This CDR3 is 16 amino acids long. The CDR3 region is CAISLRVAGDSYEQYF. The CDR3 DNA sequence: TGTGCCATCAGCCTCCGGGTAGCGGGGGATTCCTACGAGCAGTACTTC.

This sequence joins TRBV11-2 and TRBJ1-2; unclear D gene. Deletions cut 3 bases from V and 2 bases from J, with 7 bases between. The CDR3 consists of 13 residues. Germline lookup yields CDR1 SGHAT and CDR2 FQNNGV. CDR3 coding DNA: TGTGCCAGCAGCTTTGACCGAAACTATGGCTACACCTTC. It is translated as CASSFDRNYGYTF.

The V call is TRBV27, the J call TRBJ2-5; 9 bases agree with TRBD1. The junction had 10 bases not matched to a gene; V was cut back by 6 bases and J by 5 bases. This CDR3 has 15 amino acids. Per germline, CDR1 MNHEY and CDR2 SMNVEV (reference sequence). The CDR3 coding sequence is TGTGCCAGCAGCATGCCAGGACAGGGGAGGGAGACCCAGTACTTC. Translation gives CASSMPGQGRETQYF.

The chain employs TRBV30 and TRBJ1-3; TRBD1 might be the D (5 bases). CDR3 length: 12 residues. Trimming removed 5 bases at V and 4 bases at J, with 9 bases between. Germline V gene sequence: CDR1 GTSNPN, CDR2 SVGIG (reference sequence). The CDR3 nucleotides read TGTGCCTGGGGGGGTTTAGGAAACACCATATATTTT. Protein: CAWGGLGNTIYF.

CDR3 DNA: TGTGCCAGCTCAGGCCCCGTCTGGGATGAGCAGTTCTTC. Amino acid sequence: CASSGPVWDEQFF. The chain links TRBV2 to TRBJ2-1; the D is unclear. V lost 8 bases and J 8 bases, leaving 16 bases between the germline ends. Germline loops: CDR1 SNHLY, CDR2 FYNNEI. The CDR3 runs to 13 residues.

This clone has more than one count but fewer than ten. This rearrangement joins TRBV6-5 to TRBJ1-5; D is perhaps TRBD1 (5 bases). The germline CDR1 and CDR2 sequences are MNHEY and SVGAGI. This CDR3 has 13 residues. V lost 7 bases to trimming and J lost 5 bases, with 12 bases between them. CDR3 nucleotide sequence: TGTGCCAGCATTCAGGGAAACGATCAGCCCCAGCATTTT. Its translation is CASIQGNDQPQHF.

In this sample, this clone turned up a few times. V gene TRBV2 combines with J gene TRBJ1-1, with D unclear. V lost 3 bases, J lost 11 bases, and 10 bases lay in between. The CDR3 spans 11 residues. Germline V gene lookup returns CDR1 SNHLY and CDR2 FYNNEI. CDR3 nucleotide sequence: TGTGCCAGCAGTGAGGGTCTAGGGGCTTTCTTT. The encoded protein is CASSEGLGAFF.

This sequence joins TRBV28 and TRBJ1-1; no firm D call. The V end was cut by 8 bases, the J end by 1 base, with 2 bases between. This CDR3 comprises 10 residues. Germline V gives CDR1 MDHEN, CDR2 SYDVKM. The CDR3 region is CASGNTEAFF. CDR3 sequence (DNA): TGTGCCAGCGGGAACACTGAAGCTTTCTTT.

In its sample, this clone was seen once. Here the CDR3 DNA reads TGCGCCAGCAGCCAAGCCCTACTTGGGGGTAGCAACTATGGCTACACCTTC. It translates to CASSQALLGGSNYGYTF. The chain joins TRBV4-3 to TRBJ1-2, with a tentative D call TRBD1 (5 bases). Germline loops: CDR1 LGHNA, CDR2 YSLEER. V was clipped by 1 base and J by 2 bases, with 17 bases between them. The CDR3 sequence is 17 residues long.